This TCR beta chain was identified in a study of blood T cell repertoires in COVID-19. Whole-study context: Material from acute and convalescent COVID-19 was sourced from the United States, Italy and Spain. PBMCs, B-cell-depleted T cells, or T cells provided the cDNA or gDNA that made up the material.

Germline V gene lookup returns CDR1 MNHNY and CDR2 SVGAGI (reference sequence). The length of the CDR3 is 13 residues. V was clipped by 5 bases and J by 5 bases, with 12 bases between them. This clone occurred once. The authors' processing: From reference gene primer amplification, estimates of nucleated cell counts were derived. Sequenced by immunoSEQ multiplex PCR; TCRdb stores in-frame clones only, minus some. V, J and clone size were drawn from that table, and D and trimming were deduced from the DNA. The sample contains 130,000 to 150,000 clones, less than 90% of which appear only once. The rearrangement links TRBV6-6 to TRBJ1-2, with no clear D. The receptor's source is a human donor in a cohort sampled during active COVID-19. Sequencing was performed on peripheral blood. The CDR3, as DNA: TGTGCCAGCAGTCCAAGCGATTCGTATGGCTACACCTTC. It specifies CASSPSDSYGYTF.